This T cell receptor beta chain was retrieved from a study of chemoradiotherapy in HPV16-positive cancers. About the research overall: Candidate HPV-specific clones and shared TCR motifs came from two HPV16-positive patients. Study conclusions and caveats: Candidate HPV-specific clones and E7-related TCR motifs grew in tumor during treatment. Only two HPV16-positive patients supplied the functional HPV-specificity definition.

As regards this clone: Its specificity is not known.

Clones were read by immunoSEQ multiplex PCR, and TCRdb kept only the in-frame ones, dropping some. The sample lists approximately 14,000 clones, roughly 70% occurring once. Germline CDR1 is SGDLS and CDR2 is YYNGEE. The CDR3 sequence is 14 residues long. The V gene lost 0 bases and the J gene lost 3 bases, with 9 bases spanning the gap. This TCR came from a human donor with HPV-associated anogenital cancer. The V and J genes are TRBV9 and TRBJ1-1; the D is unclear. Sample collection occurred from a patient who underwent chemoradiotherapy. This chain's CDR3 is CASSVDPSYTEAFF. Written as DNA, the CDR3 is TGTGCCAGCAGCGTAGATCCCAGCTACACTGAAGCTTTCTTT.